This T cell receptor (beta chain) came from a study of blood T cell repertoires in COVID-19. Which cohort a participant joined came from the clinical history participants gave. Among Cohort 3 donors, those recovered had two negative PCRs, clearance, or symptom resolution. From germline, CDR1 is SQVTM and CDR2 ANQGSEA. J lost 8 bases, V lost 6 bases, and 12 bases had no gene match. The CDR3 contains 13 residues. Profiling relied on immunoSEQ multiplex PCR, and the TCRdb table lists in-frame clones only, not all of them. The sample comprises 450,000 to 600,000 clones, about nine tenths of which are singletons, and about 0.65% rests with the top ten.

The sequence was obtained from a woman younger than 30 who had recovered from COVID-19. Sequenced sample: PBMCs or T cells enriched from blood (not recorded which). This sequence joins TRBV29-1 and TRBJ1-2; 7 bases are a match to TRBD1. The CDR3 here is CSVVGTAREGYTF. In nucleotides, the CDR3 is TGCAGCGTGGTGGGGACAGCGCGTGAGGGCTACACCTTC.